This T cell receptor (beta chain) derives from a study of CD4 T cells in relation to SARS-CoV-2 and coronaviruses. From germline, CDR1 is MNHEY and CDR2 SVGAGI. Trimming shortened V by 7 bases and J by 8 bases, and 21 bases separated the two germline ends. The CDR3 consists of 15 residues. In regard to this clone: Its antigen is still unknown.

Measured with immunoSEQ multiplex PCR; TCRdb has only the in-frame clones, and not every one. The sample lists just over 35,000 clones, approximately 80% occurring once. Sequencing input: memory CD4+ T cells from PBMCs, cultured in vitro. This clonotype originated in an adult with COVID-19. The J gene is TRBJ2-4, the V gene TRBV6-5; possibly TRBD2 for D (5 bases). The CDR3 DNA is TGTGCCAGCATCCTCGCCGGGGTAGGGCGGGACATTCAGTACTTC. Protein: CASILAGVGRDIQYF.